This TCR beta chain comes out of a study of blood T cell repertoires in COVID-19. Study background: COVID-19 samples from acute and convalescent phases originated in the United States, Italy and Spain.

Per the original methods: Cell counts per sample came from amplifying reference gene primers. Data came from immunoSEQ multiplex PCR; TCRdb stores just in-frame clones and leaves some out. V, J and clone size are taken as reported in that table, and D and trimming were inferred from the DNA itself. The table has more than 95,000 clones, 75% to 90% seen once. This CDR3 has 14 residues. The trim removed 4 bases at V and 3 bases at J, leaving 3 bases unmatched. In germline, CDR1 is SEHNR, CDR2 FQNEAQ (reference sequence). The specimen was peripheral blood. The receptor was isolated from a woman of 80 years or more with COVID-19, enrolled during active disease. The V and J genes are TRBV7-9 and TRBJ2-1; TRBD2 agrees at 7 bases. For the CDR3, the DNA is TGTGCCAGCAGCTACGCTAGCGGCTACAATGAGCAGTTCTTC. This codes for CASSYASGYNEQFF.